The next 12 T cell receptor beta chains were all read from a single sample in a study of T cells in Graves' hyperthyroidism and ophthalmopathy. Amplification targeted TCR beta CDR3 regions from RNA transcripts. TCR CDR3 underwent first-round RT-PCR with the HTBI primer set. TCRdb passed the multiplex PCR reads through MiXCR, listing each CDR3 protein once. In the table there are fewer than 700,000 distinct CDR3 sequences, 17% of which are singletons. Sequenced input: blood. The receptors were sampled from a woman under 30 with Graves' ophthalmopathy.

This clonotype showed up many times. The gene calls are TRBV12-3 or TRBV12-4 and TRBJ1-5; tentative D call: TRBD1 (5 bases). Trimming removed 4 bases at V and 5 bases at J, with 30 bases between. The CDR3 has 20 amino acids. This chain's CDR3 is CASSSTIRRGVPRGDQPQHF. CDR3 coding DNA: TGTGCCAGCAGTTCGACCATCAGAAGGGGAGTCCCACGTGGTGATCAGCCCCAGCATTTT.

This clonotype was observed a few times. V is TRBV3-1 and J is TRBJ2-1; 10 nucleotides align to TRBD2. This CDR3 has 16 amino acids. Germline V gene sequence: CDR1 LGHDT, CDR2 YNNKEL (reference sequence). V lost 4 bases, J lost 4 bases, and 7 bases stayed unmatched. In nucleotides, the CDR3 is TGTGCCAGCAGCCCTTCAGGACTAGCGGAATACAATGAGCAGTTCTTC. It yields the protein CASSPSGLAEYNEQFF.

This clonotype was seen a few times. The gene calls are TRBV9 and TRBJ1-1; D call uncertain. The V end lost 0 bases, the J end lost 4 bases, and 13 bases lay between the germline ends. Germline V lookup: CDR1 SGDLS, CDR2 YYNGEE. CDR3 length: 15 residues. The CDR3 DNA reads TGTGCCAGCAGCGTAGTTGGAGATCCCCCCACTGAAGCTTTCTTT. It yields the protein CASSVVGDPPTEAFF.

The rearrangement uses TRBV20-1 and TRBJ1-6, with D maybe TRBD1 (5 bases). The CDR3 runs to 18 residues. Trimming removed 0 bases at V and 0 bases at J, with 15 bases between. Germline CDR1 is DFQATT and CDR2 is SNEGSKA (reference sequence). CDR3: CSARDWGGPSSYNSPLHF. The DNA for the CDR3 is TGCAGTGCTAGAGATTGGGGGGGTCCGAGCTCCTATAATTCACCCCTCCACTTT.

This clonotype was recorded many times. The chain links TRBV3-1 to TRBJ2-1; no reliable D call. The germline V gene encodes CDR1 LGHDT and CDR2 YNNKEL (reference sequence). Trimming took off 0 bases at V and 7 bases at J, with 10 bases between the two ends. The CDR3 is 14 residues long. The CDR3 loop is CASSQEILRNEQFF. CDR3 DNA sequence: TGTGCCAGCAGCCAAGAGATTCTCCGAAATGAGCAGTTCTTC.

This clonotype was counted ten times or more. The CDR3 spells CASSLNGGSYEQYF. CDR3 DNA sequence: TGTGCCAGCAGCTTGAATGGCGGTTCCTACGAGCAGTACTTC. This rearrangement joins TRBV5-6 to TRBJ2-7, with D unclear. V shed 1 base and J shed 1 base, with 9 bases lying between them. The length of the CDR3 is 14 residues. Looked up from germline, CDR1 is SGHDT and CDR2 is YYEEEE.

The chain uses TRBV28 and TRBJ1-5; TRBD1 matches at 11 bases. The CDR3 extends over 14 amino acids. CDR1 is MDHEN, CDR2 SYDVKM, per germline. V shed 8 bases and J 7 bases; nucleotides not matched to a gene: 7. CDR3 coding DNA: TGTGCCAGCTCAAGGACAGGGGGCAGGCAGCCCCAGCATTTT. It codes for CASSRTGGRQPQHF.

The rearrangement links TRBV29-1 to TRBJ1-2; 8 bases match TRBD1. This CDR3 has 13 amino acids. CDR1 and CDR2 from the germline V gene are SQVTM and ANQGSEA. Losses at the gene ends were 4 bases for V and 4 bases for J; bases not matched to a gene: 5. CDR3 amino acids: CSVAGQGGYGYTF. In nucleotides, the CDR3 is TGCAGCGTTGCTGGACAGGGCGGCTATGGCTACACCTTC.

This clonotype was seen ten or more times. The rearrangement links TRBV10-3 to TRBJ1-1; D unclear. CDR1 and CDR2 (germline): ENHRY, SYGVKD. The V and J ends lost 0 bases and 2 bases respectively, with 13 bases between them. CDR3 length: 16 residues. CDR3 in DNA: TGTGCCATCAGTGAGTCATATCGACGGACCAACACTGAAGCTTTCTTT. Translated, it gives CAISESYRRTNTEAFF.

The J gene is TRBJ2-3, the V gene TRBV6-5, with D unclear. This CDR3 has 14 residues. Trimming removed 2 bases from V and 0 bases from J, with 6 bases in between. Germline V CDR1 and CDR2: MNHEY, SVGAGI. Written as DNA, the CDR3 is TGTGCCAGCAGTTACGTAGGAAGCACAGATACGCAGTATTTT. This encodes CASSYVGSTDTQYF.

V gene TRBV5-4 combines with J gene TRBJ2-1; 7 bases match TRBD1. CDR3 length: 14 residues. Germline V gene lookup returns CDR1 SGHNT and CDR2 YYREEE (reference sequence). The ends lost 5 bases at V and 9 bases at J; junction bases unmatched: 11. The CDR3 sequence: CASRSEYRGTEQFF. CDR3 DNA: TGTGCCAGCAGGTCGGAATACAGGGGTACTGAGCAGTTCTTC. The variable domain in full, completed from reference TRBV5-4 and TRBJ2-1, reads ETGVTQSPTHLIKTRGQQVTLRCSSQSGHNTVSWYQQALGQGPQFIFQYYREEENGRGNFPPRFSGLQFPNYSSELNVNALELDDSALYLCASRSEYRGTEQFFGPGTRLTVL.

This clonotype was counted ten times or more. The chain has TRBV12-5 and TRBJ2-3; TRBD2 is a possible D gene (6 bases). This CDR3 region has 17 residues. Trimming left V 2 bases short and J 0 bases short, with 15 bases between. Looked up from germline, CDR1 is LGHNT and CDR2 is FRNRAP. The CDR3 DNA reads as TGTGCTAGTGGTTTGATCATCTCGGGACTTAGCACAGATACGCAGTATTTT. This gives the protein CASGLIISGLSTDTQYF.